This TCR beta chain was captured by sequencing in a study of cytomegalovirus exposure and HLA in healthy donors. Overall study: Findings of an earlier analysis included some 120 million unique TCR beta sequences from roughly 180 million T cells. Study-level points and caveats: Donors belonging to an Asian-associated ancestry cluster reportedly showed fewer N-insertions in productive TCRs than the 666-donor mean, according to what a later analysis found.

In the case of this clone: The antigen remains undetermined.

The PCR employed 60 Vbeta primers together with 13 Jbeta primers. Assay: immunoSEQ multiplex PCR; the TCRdb copy retains only in-frame clones and omits some. The profile shows about 160,000 clones, roughly 80% of them singletons. V dropped 7 bases and J dropped 2 bases, with 17 bases sitting between them. Looked up from germline, CDR1 is MNHEY and CDR2 is SVGAGI. There are 15 residues in the CDR3. The TCR originated in a woman aged 25 to 39 in good health and CMV-seropositive. J is TRBJ1-2 and V is TRBV6-5; D not resolved. The sample was PBMCs. The DNA for the CDR3 is TGTGCCAGCACATCACACACAGAAATCAACTATGGCTACACCTTC. Its translation: CASTSHTEINYGYTF.